The rows below give T cell receptor beta chains drawn from one sample of a study of T-cell reconstitution after alpha-beta-depleted transplantation in children. TCRdb independently ran MiXCR on the PCR reads; one entry per CDR3 protein. The repertoire has about 610,000 distinct CDR3 sequences, roughly a tenth of them found once; the top ten carry less than 5%. The sequenced sample was PBMCs from the stem cell graft donor, obtained from the stem cell graft. The receptor source for this set is a human donor who donated a stem cell graft to a child with acute myeloid leukemia. The CDR3 runs from the conserved cysteine through the conserved F or W. The order of the fields is D gene, J gene, clone size, V gene, CDR3 DNA, CDR3 protein. The D gene is left open where the match is weak. Clone sizes are given selectively: once, few, many, or a class where the clone is expanded.

D gene: -
J gene: TRBJ1-2
clone size: -
V gene: TRBV30
CDR3 DNA: TGTGCCTGGAGTAGTGGGATAGGCTATGGCTACACCTTC
CDR3 protein: CAWSSGIGYGYTF

D gene: -
J gene: TRBJ1-5
clone size: -
V gene: TRBV29-1
CDR3 DNA: TGCAGCGTTTCTCATGCCCCAAACGGGGTACGCAATCAGCCCCAGCATTTT
CDR3 protein: CSVSHAPNGVRNQPQHF

D gene: TRBD2
J gene: TRBJ2-7
clone size: -
V gene: TRBV28
CDR3 DNA: TGTGCCAGCAGTCCGGGGGGAACAATCTCCTACGAGCAGTACTTC
CDR3 protein: CASSPGGTISYEQYF

D gene: -
J gene: TRBJ2-7
clone size: -
V gene: TRBV7-2
CDR3 DNA: TGTGCCAGCAGCTCCCGGACTGGCGGGACTGGTGAGCAGTACTTC
CDR3 protein: CASSSRTGGTGEQYF

D gene: -
J gene: TRBJ1-1
clone size: few
V gene: TRBV5-6
CDR3 DNA: TGTGCCAGCAGCTTGGCGGGGCCGGGTGAAGCTTTCTTT
CDR3 protein: CASSLAGPGEAFF

D gene: TRBD1
J gene: TRBJ1-1
clone size: many
V gene: TRBV29-1
CDR3 DNA: TGCAGCGTCTCGGACAGGGGAACTGAAGCTTTCTTT
CDR3 protein: CSVSDRGTEAFF

D gene: -
J gene: TRBJ2-3
clone size: many
V gene: TRBV12-3/TRBV12-4
CDR3 DNA: TGTGCCAGCAGTCCAGGGGACAGCACAGATACGCAGTATTTT
CDR3 protein: CASSPGDSTDTQYF

D gene: TRBD2
J gene: TRBJ2-1
clone size: many
V gene: TRBV15
CDR3 DNA: TGTGCCACCAGCAGAGATGGGCTAGCGGGAGGGCAATGGGGCAATGAGCAGTTCTTC
CDR3 protein: CATSRDGLAGGQWGNEQFF

D gene: -
J gene: TRBJ2-1
clone size: few
V gene: TRBV6-4
CDR3 DNA: TGTGCCAGCAGTGTCTCGCCTTACAATGAGCAGTTCTTC
CDR3 protein: CASSVSPYNEQFF

D gene: -
J gene: TRBJ2-1
clone size: many
V gene: TRBV11-2
CDR3 DNA: TGTGCCAGCAGCCGCTCCTCGTCTACCCCGGGCTTC
CDR3 protein: CASSRSSSTPGF

D gene: -
J gene: TRBJ2-3
clone size: -
V gene: TRBV20-1
CDR3 DNA: TGCAGTGCACCCGTCACAGATACGCAGTATTTT
CDR3 protein: CSAPVTDTQYF

D gene: -
J gene: TRBJ1-1
clone size: many
V gene: TRBV11-1
CDR3 DNA: TGTGCCAGCAGCTTAAACTCGAACACTGAAGCTTTCTTT
CDR3 protein: CASSLNSNTEAFF

D gene: TRBD2
J gene: TRBJ2-7
clone size: -
V gene: TRBV6-2/TRBV6-3
CDR3 DNA: TGTGCCACCGATACTAGCGGCTACGAGCAGTACTTC
CDR3 protein: CATDTSGYEQYF

D gene: -
J gene: TRBJ2-7
clone size: few
V gene: TRBV30
CDR3 DNA: TGTGCCTGGAGTATCTCAAGGGAGCAGTACTTC
CDR3 protein: CAWSISREQYF

D gene: -
J gene: TRBJ2-7
clone size: few
V gene: TRBV7-2
CDR3 DNA: TGTGCCAGCAGCTTAGCGTGGGGTAGCTCCTACGAGCAGTACTTC
CDR3 protein: CASSLAWGSSYEQYF

D gene: TRBD1
J gene: TRBJ2-6
clone size: -
V gene: TRBV29-1
CDR3 DNA: TGCAGCGTTGGGGGACAGGGCTTCTCTGGGGCCAACGTCCTGACTTTC
CDR3 protein: CSVGGQGFSGANVLTF

D gene: -
J gene: TRBJ1-2
clone size: -
V gene: TRBV7-9
CDR3 DNA: TGTGCCAGCAGCTTAGCGGTTGGTAGAGGGACCTATGGCTACACCTTC
CDR3 protein: CASSLAVGRGTYGYTF

D gene: -
J gene: TRBJ1-5
clone size: -
V gene: TRBV7-2
CDR3 DNA: TGTGCCAGCAGCTTAGGGAAGCAGAGGGGCAATCAGCCCCAGCATTTT
CDR3 protein: CASSLGKQRGNQPQHF

D gene: -
J gene: TRBJ2-5
clone size: -
V gene: TRBV5-1
CDR3 DNA: TGCGCCAGCAGCTTCGAGGAGGAGACCCAGTACTTC
CDR3 protein: CASSFEEETQYF

D gene: -
J gene: TRBJ1-1
clone size: -
V gene: TRBV6-2/TRBV6-3
CDR3 DNA: TGTGCCAGCAGTTACCCAAAGACCGGGTCGGCTTTCTTT
CDR3 protein: CASSYPKTGSAFF

D gene: -
J gene: TRBJ2-1
clone size: many
V gene: TRBV20-1
CDR3 DNA: TGCAGTGCTAGAGATAGGGGGACAACGCAGTTCTTC
CDR3 protein: CSARDRGTTQFF

D gene: -
J gene: TRBJ2-2
clone size: -
V gene: TRBV9
CDR3 DNA: TGTGCCAGCAGCGTGCGCGGGACATCCGGGGAGCTGTTTTTT
CDR3 protein: CASSVRGTSGELFF

D gene: TRBD1
J gene: TRBJ2-3
clone size: many
V gene: TRBV6-5
CDR3 DNA: TGTGCCAGCAGTTACGGGACAGGGAGATCAGATACGCAGTATTTT
CDR3 protein: CASSYGTGRSDTQYF

D gene: -
J gene: TRBJ2-3
clone size: many
V gene: TRBV7-3
CDR3 DNA: TGTGCCAGCAGCTTAGCGGGTTTTAGCACAGATACGCAGTATTTT
CDR3 protein: CASSLAGFSTDTQYF

D gene: -
J gene: TRBJ1-1
clone size: few
V gene: TRBV29-1
CDR3 DNA: TGCAGCGTTGACAACGCGAACACTGAAGCTTTCTTT
CDR3 protein: CSVDNANTEAFF

D gene: TRBD1
J gene: TRBJ2-7
clone size: few
V gene: TRBV12-3/TRBV12-4
CDR3 DNA: TGTGCCAGCAGTGCAATCGGGACAGGCAACTCCTACGAGCAGTACTTC
CDR3 protein: CASSAIGTGNSYEQYF

D gene: TRBD2
J gene: TRBJ2-1
clone size: few
V gene: TRBV7-9
CDR3 DNA: TGTGCCAGCAGCTTAGCGGGGACTAGCGGTGACAATGAGCAGTTCTTC
CDR3 protein: CASSLAGTSGDNEQFF